The entry below describes one TCR beta chain. Participants, about 18 to 100 years old, spanned under 30 US areas. Cohort allocation depended upon clinical history that participants reported. Cohort 3 donors counted as recovered after two negative PCRs, clearance, or resolved symptoms. These data belong to a study of blood T cell repertoires in COVID-19. Original analysis: It was from reference gene primer amplification that nucleated cell counts were estimated. TCRdb's table, derived via immunoSEQ multiplex PCR, lists solely in-frame clones and lacks some. V and J calls and clone size follow that table, whereas D and trimming were derived from the DNA. Among under 300,000 clones listed, 80% to 85% were seen once. CDR1 is SGDLS, CDR2 YYNGEE, per germline. The CDR3 totals 14 residues. Trimming removed 3 bases at V and 1 base at J, with 10 bases between.

The V gene is TRBV9, the J gene TRBJ1-1, with D possibly TRBD1 on 5 matching bases. The TCR was taken from a man aged 50-60 years who had recovered from COVID-19. The sample taken for sequencing was PBMCs or T cells enriched from blood (not recorded which). CDR3 in DNA: TGTGCCAGCAGCGGGGGACTGCCGAACACTGAAGCTTTCTTT. This encodes CASSGGLPNTEAFF.